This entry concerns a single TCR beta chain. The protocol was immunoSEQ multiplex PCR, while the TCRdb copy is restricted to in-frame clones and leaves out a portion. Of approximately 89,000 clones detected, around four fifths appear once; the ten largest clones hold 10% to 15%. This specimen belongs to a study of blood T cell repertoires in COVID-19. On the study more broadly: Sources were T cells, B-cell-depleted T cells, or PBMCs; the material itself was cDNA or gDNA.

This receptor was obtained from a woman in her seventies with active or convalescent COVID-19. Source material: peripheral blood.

The CDR3 region is CASSEGGSNQPQHF. CDR3 DNA: TGTGCCAGCAGTGAGGGGGGGAGCAATCAGCCCCAGCATTTT. The chain employs TRBV6-1 and TRBJ1-5, with a weak D call TRBD1 (5 bases). Trimming took off 3 bases at V and 1 base at J, with 7 bases between the two ends. This CDR3 comprises 14 residues. Germline lookup yields CDR1 MNHNS and CDR2 SASEGT.